This TCR beta chain emerged from a study of T cells after yellow fever vaccination. Germline values: CDR1 ENHRY, CDR2 SYGVKD. The trim removed 6 bases at V and 8 bases at J, leaving 19 bases unmatched. CDR3 length: 17 amino acids. There are a few counts of this clonotype. TCRdb redid the calling of the 5' RACE reads with MiXCR, one entry per CDR3 protein. This table holds about 85,000 distinct CDR3 sequences, more than 10% found once. The genes are TRBV10-3 and TRBJ2-1, with TRBD2 matching over 7 bases. The origin of this receptor is a man in his late teens or twenties who received the YFV17D yellow fever vaccine. The source was CD8+ T cells not binding an NS4B(214-222) dextramer, sorted from PBMCs, collected less than 25 days after the first yellow fever vaccination. CDR3 nucleotides: TGTGCCATCAGCGGAAAACGCGTGACTAGCTTATCGGATGAGCAGTTCTTC. It encodes CAISGKRVTSLSDEQFF.